These 9 T cell receptor beta chains share one sample of origin, sequenced in a study of blood T cell repertoires in COVID-19. Sequenced by immunoSEQ multiplex PCR; TCRdb stores in-frame clones only, minus some. The top ten hold just under 7.5% of the sample, which has 65,000 to 95,000 clones, 88% seen once. The source material was peripheral blood. The receptors derive from a man aged 70-80 years with acute or convalescent COVID-19.

The V gene is TRBV28, the J gene TRBJ2-7, with D perhaps TRBD1 (6 bases). Germline V gene sequence: CDR1 MDHEN, CDR2 SYDVKM. This CDR3 is built from 15 residues. V lost 2 bases and J 2 bases, leaving 13 bases between the germline ends. For the CDR3, the DNA is TGTGCCAGCAGTTTACGGACAGTGGTTCCCTACGAGCAGTACTTC. The encoded protein is CASSLRTVVPYEQYF.

The chain links TRBV14 to TRBJ1-2; D might be TRBD1 (6 bases). Looked up from germline, CDR1 is SGHDN and CDR2 is FVKESK. V dropped 5 bases and J dropped 1 base, with 20 bases sitting between them. The CDR3 is 17 amino acids. This chain's CDR3 is CASSGQSRDTFNYGYTF. CDR3 bases: TGTGCCAGCAGCGGACAATCCCGGGACACTTTTAACTATGGCTACACCTTC.

The J gene is TRBJ2-1, the V gene TRBV2, with 11 positions matching TRBD2. The CDR3 contains 15 residues. With 5 bases clipped from V and 4 bases from J, the junction kept 4 bases outside the gene matches. Germline V CDR1 and CDR2: SNHLY, FYNNEI. The CDR3 DNA is TGTGCCAGCAGTTTAGCGGGAGGGCGTTACAATGAGCAGTTCTTC. Its translation is CASSLAGGRYNEQFF.

This sequence joins TRBV3-1 (or the pseudogene TRBV3-2) and TRBJ2-1; 10 nucleotides line up with TRBD2. CDR1 LGHDT and CDR2 YNNKEL come from the germline V gene (reference sequence). This CDR3 spans 16 amino acids. Germline trimming cut 1 base from V and 9 bases from J; bases unmatched to any gene: 9. The CDR3 region has the DNA TGTGCCAGCAGCCAAGGTCTAGCGGGAGCTTGGGGTGAGCAGTTCTTC. As protein: CASSQGLAGAWGEQFF.

The chain is built from TRBV4-3 and TRBJ2-4, with TRBD2 matching over 7 bases. This CDR3 has 14 amino acids. J was trimmed by 9 bases and V by 3 bases; bases with no gene match: 8. The V gene's germline CDR1 is LGHNA and CDR2 YSLEER. CDR3 DNA: TGCGCCAGCAGCCAGCGGGAGCGGGGCGGCATTCAGTACTTC. It translates to CASSQRERGGIQYF.

This clone was observed a handful of times. The chain links TRBV2 to TRBJ1-5, with a possible D match to TRBD1 (5 bases). The CDR3 is 15 amino acids. Between the trimmed V and J ends, which lost 7 bases and 2 bases, there was a span of 15 bases. CDR1 SNHLY and CDR2 FYNNEI come from the germline V gene. CDR3 bases: TGTGCCAGCAAAGACGGGGGTTGGGGCAATCAGCCCCAGCATTTT. Translating it yields CASKDGGWGNQPQHF.

The chain combines TRBV7-2 with TRBJ2-7, with 12 nucleotides matching TRBD2. CDR3 length: 15 residues. Trimming took 0 bases from V and 3 from J; bases not matched to a gene: 0. Germline assignment: CDR1 SGHTA and CDR2 FQGNSA. The DNA for the CDR3 is TGTGCCAGCAGCTTAGCACTAGCGGGGGGCTACGAGCAGTACTTC. Its protein is CASSLALAGGYEQYF.

The chain employs TRBV19 and TRBJ1-4; 7 nucleotides line up with TRBD1. Unmatched junction bases numbered 9, after V lost 7 bases and J lost 7 bases. The germline V gene has CDR1 LNHDA and CDR2 SQIVND (reference sequence). This CDR3 has 14 amino acids. In DNA form, the CDR3 reads TGTGCCAGTAAGAGGAACAGGGGAGGTGAAAAACTGTTTTTT. This translates into CASKRNRGGEKLFF.

The chain has TRBV9 and TRBJ2-3; 10 nucleotides line up with TRBD2. Germline CDR1 is SGDLS and CDR2 is YYNGEE. The CDR3 runs 16 residues. The ends lost 0 bases at V and 5 bases at J; junction bases unmatched: 6. The CDR3 protein is CASSVASGRGIDTQYF. DNA of the CDR3: TGTGCCAGCAGCGTAGCCAGCGGGAGGGGTATAGATACGCAGTATTTT.